This is a list of T cell receptor beta chains from one sample in a study of blood T cell repertoires in COVID-19. Sequencing used immunoSEQ multiplex PCR; TCRdb keeps in-frame clones, though not all of them. The sample has approximately 280,000 clones, roughly 85% seen once. Sequencing used peripheral blood. The source is a woman in her 70s with acute or convalescent COVID-19. Each CDR3 is given with its conserved first and last residue.

V: TRBV23-1
J: TRBJ1-5
CDR3: CASSQLCPGGIEPQHF

V: TRBV2
J: TRBJ2-5
CDR3: CASSLDYRQETQYF

V: TRBV5-1
J: TRBJ1-1
CDR3: CASSLMGQGNTEAFF

V: TRBV3-1/TRBV3-2
J: TRBJ1-1
CDR3: CASSQHRQGRAFF

V: TRBV5-1
J: TRBJ1-1
CDR3: CASSLQTGTGTEAFF

V: TRBV18
J: TRBJ1-2
CDR3: CASSPSPAREGGYTF

V: TRBV6-5
J: TRBJ2-3
CDR3: CASSSLDTQYF

V: TRBV12-3/TRBV12-4
J: TRBJ1-2
CDR3: CASSFEGALGYTF

V: TRBV4-2
J: TRBJ1-2
CDR3: CASSQDPGRYGYTF

V: TRBV6-2/TRBV6-3
J: TRBJ1-1
CDR3: CASSQQAKRRDTEAFF

V: TRBV11-2
J: TRBJ2-1
CDR3: CASSLVLGEQFF

V: TRBV2
J: TRBJ1-2
CDR3: CASSESTVAPYGYTF

V: TRBV5-1
J: TRBJ1-3
CDR3: CASSSMGQNSGNTIYF

V: TRBV5-8
J: TRBJ1-5
CDR3: CASSLFSSNQPQHF

V: TRBV3-1/TRBV3-2
J: TRBJ1-3
CDR3: CASSQNAGSGNTIYF

V: TRBV19
J: TRBJ2-5
CDR3: CASSTARTLSRAQYF

V: TRBV12-5
J: TRBJ1-2
CDR3: CASGLADRAYGYTF

V: TRBV30
J: TRBJ1-1
CDR3: CAWRQGYNTEAFF

V: TRBV30
J: TRBJ1-5
CDR3: CAWSRAGDNQPQHF

V: TRBV7-9
J: TRBJ2-2
CDR3: CASSSHRLAATGELFF

V: TRBV6-5
J: TRBJ1-1
CDR3: CASSPTGAFF

V: TRBV5-1
J: TRBJ1-1
CDR3: CASRWQGNMNTEAFF

V: TRBV5-1
J: TRBJ2-3
CDR3: CASSVDRVGCQYF

V: TRBV5-5
J: TRBJ1-1
CDR3: CASSFLPGQSPEAFF

V: TRBV2
J: TRBJ1-1
CDR3: CASSLDRDTEAFF

V: TRBV5-4
J: TRBJ1-2
CDR3: CASSPRGIGYGYTF

V: TRBV18
J: TRBJ2-1
CDR3: CASSPGQAYNEQFF

V: TRBV28
J: TRBJ1-1
CDR3: CASSLMTDRKAFF

V: TRBV25-1
J: TRBJ1-5
CDR3: CASSVQGSNQPQHF

V: TRBV3-1/TRBV3-2
J: TRBJ1-2
CDR3: CASSLTGLPLNGYTF

V: TRBV7-9
J: TRBJ1-6
CDR3: CASSRGTERNSPLHF